This record covers a single TCR beta chain. This clone has a single count. Its antigen is still unknown. Qualities for individual bases were not recorded, and no much larger clone is one base off. The donors were healthy, HIV-negative adults who had no recently reported acute infections or vaccinations. All donors were Caucasian adults living in Nashville, Tennessee, USA. Magnetic negative selection was used to enrich CD4+ T cells, after which naive cells were positively selected on CD45RA and the negative fraction became the memory subset. After blood collection by leukapheresis, PBMCs were isolated using Ficoll-Histopaque density gradient centrifugation and then cryopreserved in the vapor phase of liquid nitrogen. Analytical flow cytometry was used to check the purity and quantity of every magnetically sorted T cell population. From each sorted fraction, genomic DNA was isolated and quantified by UV absorbance on a Nanodrop 2000c.

The germline V gene supplies CDR1 KGHSH and CDR2 LQKENI. Relative to germline, V is 4 bases shorter and J is 3 bases shorter, with 13 bases between their ends. The CDR3 contains 14 residues, cysteine and phenylalanine counted. The entry retains the CDR3 DNA only, 42 bases that are in frame from base 1. Using the deep immunoSEQ assay, multiplex PCR amplified TCR CDR3 regions from genomic DNA. Genomic DNA extracted from each cell subset was distributed evenly over all wells of several immunoSEQ 96-well plates, and each plate served as one replicate. Each replicate PCR for sorted subsets received around 200 ng genomic DNA, equal to around 32,000 T cell genomes. The purified libraries were quantified using a Qubit 3.0 fluorometer, sized with a Bioanalyzer 2100, and then quantified again using the KAPA Library Quantification kit. A separate single-read 150-cycle Illumina NextSeq 550 flow cell was used to sequence each immunoSEQ 96-well plate. In the authors' own workflow: Because only junctional sequences without quality scores were contained in the immunoSEQ output, filtering matching that applied to full-length reads could not be performed. To assign V/J genes and CDR3, sequences were annotated using PyIR, a Python wrapper for IgBLAST v1.9, with IMGT germline references. Reads were filtered out if the reads had weak V/J assignments (E-value above 1e-6), no CDR3, stop codons, out-of-frame junctions, or ambiguous translated residues. V3J clonotypes were defined as sequences sharing the same inferred V gene, J gene, and CDR3 amino acid sequence. Percentage overlap between repertoires was calculated by dividing the number of shared unique clonotypes by the size of the smaller repertoire. Three approaches were used to assess repertoire richness: RTK rarefaction, the Chao1 estimator, and Recon v2.1 estimates of unobserved clonotypes. Generation probabilities for all TCRbeta clonotypes obtained by the gDNA method from four donors were computed using OLGA. The table was pulled from immuneACCESS by TCRdb, which kept in-frame rearrangements only. Such tables lose some clones; where checked, under half of the loss comes from unresolved V genes, and the rest has no known cause. That table furnishes V, J and clone size, whereas the DNA furnished D and trimming. Recorded for this sample are some 2,000,000 clones; 90% to 97% of them occurred a single time. The biggest ten clones account for around 0.13% of the sample.

The sample comes from a study of shared clonotypes between healthy human individuals (dated by TCRdb to the early 2020s). In terms of the full investigation: The cohort included a few men and a couple of women between 18 and 49 years of age. Per donor, leukapheresis produced somewhere between about 0.8 and 9 billion PBMCs. The study deeply sequenced blood TCR repertoires of about 5 healthy adults to estimate repertoire size and the extent of clonotype sharing between individuals. Libraries were prepared and TCR repertoires were sequenced by different laboratories using diverse techniques, in order to increase sequencing depth and limit assay-specific biases. For each donor, CD4 naive and CD4 memory were each given three plates, CD8 naive was given two plates, and CD8 memory was given one plate.

The paper's findings and limits, for the study overall: Estimated clonotype richness was generally larger for naive than for memory subsets. Pairwise subsampling led to the expectation that sequencing depth would affect the degree of clonotype sharing among donors. The genetic and exposure-history diversity represented was limited by the small number of donors. Even with the large sequencing depth, rarefaction of the sorted-subset datasets indicated that sequencing was incomplete. Sampling was limited to blood, and TCR repertoires in tissue likely differ from TCR repertoires in blood. Compared with non-shared clonotypes, the clonotypes found in all four sorted-subset donors had higher generation probabilities. When several donors were compared, the shared fraction of clonotypes was 5% to 6.5% for naive CD4, about 4% for naive CD8, 2.3% for memory CD4, and less than 0.45% for memory CD8.

The rearrangement combines TRBV18 with TRBJ2-7; the D gene could be TRBD1 or TRBD2, each one agreeing over 5 bases. The specimen was naive CD4+ T cells sorted from blood. The cell subset or site label on this specimen signifies: CD45RA+ positively selected. This sequence was found in a man aged 18 to 29 in good health. The CDR3 has the sequence CASSHGDGFYEQYF. The nucleotide sequence is given as TGTGCCAGCTCACACGGGGACGGTTTCTACGAGCAGTACTTC.